This T cell receptor beta chain was identified during a study of shared clonotypes between healthy human individuals. Study outcomes and limitations: In this cohort, only blood was sampled, and tissue repertoires likely differ.

Genomic DNA (from each subset) was split evenly across several immunoSEQ plates. Original methodology: Junction-only sequences without quality scores were provided by ImmunoSEQ, so filtering was different. The data were produced by immunoSEQ multiplex PCR, yet TCRdb's version contains in-frame clones alone and is incomplete. V and J calls and clone size follow that table, whereas D and trimming were derived from the DNA. The sample lists some 500,000 clones, about 74% occurring once. V lost 4 bases and J lost 4; bases outside the gene matches: 14. Germline V gives CDR1 SGDLS, CDR2 YYNGEE. This CDR3 has 17 residues. Each donor was a Caucasian adult residing in Nashville, Tennessee. This clone was counted between two and nine times. Antigen unknown.

What was sequenced was PBMCs. This chain uses TRBV9 with TRBJ2-1; TRBD1 matches 7 bases. The receptor was derived from a middle-aged woman in good health. Some clones in this sample may be carry-over from other donors' samples. The CDR3 bases are TGTGCCAGCAGCCCCAATATACCGGGACAGAGTTACAATGAGCAGTTCTTC. Its protein product is CASSPNIPGQSYNEQFF.